This record covers a single T cell receptor beta chain. Its antigen is unidentified. The sample originates from a study of beta chain features in type 1 diabetes. Study-level results: All four CD4+ subsets from Type 1 diabetes patients carried moderately but significantly shorter TCRB CDR3s.

Sequenced material consisted of expressed TCRB transcripts (all of the isolated RNA was reverse transcribed). TCRdb's table, derived via immunoSEQ multiplex PCR, lists solely in-frame clones and lacks some. The sample lists 600,000 to 700,000 clones, about an eighth occurring once. With 5 bases removed from V and 10 bases from J, the gap between germline ends came to 9 bases. This CDR3 comprises 11 residues. The germline V gene encodes CDR1 SNHLY and CDR2 FYNNEI. The clonotype was recovered from a man aged 25 to 45 with type 1 diabetes. This chain links TRBV2 with TRBJ2-1; D possibly corresponds to TRBD2 (5 bases). The sample consisted of naive CD4+ T cells from blood. The CDR3 is CASSLRAEQFF. For the CDR3, the DNA is TGTGCCAGCAGTCTGAGGGCAGAGCAGTTCTTC.